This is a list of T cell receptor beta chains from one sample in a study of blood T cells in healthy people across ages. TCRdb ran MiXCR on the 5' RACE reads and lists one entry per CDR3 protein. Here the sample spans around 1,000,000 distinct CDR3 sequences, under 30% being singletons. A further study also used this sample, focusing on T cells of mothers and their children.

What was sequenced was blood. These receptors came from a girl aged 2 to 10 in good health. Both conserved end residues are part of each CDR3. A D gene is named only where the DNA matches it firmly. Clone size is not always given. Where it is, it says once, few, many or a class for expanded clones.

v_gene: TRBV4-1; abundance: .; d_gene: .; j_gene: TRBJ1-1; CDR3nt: TGCGCCAGCAGCCAAGATCGAAGAGGGACTGAAGCTTTCTTT; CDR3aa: CASSQDRRGTEAFF
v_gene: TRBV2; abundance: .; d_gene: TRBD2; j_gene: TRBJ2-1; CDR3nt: TGTGCCAGCGGACTAGGGATCGGTGAGCAGTTCTTC; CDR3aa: CASGLGIGEQFF
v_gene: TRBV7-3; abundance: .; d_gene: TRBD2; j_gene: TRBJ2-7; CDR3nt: TGTGCCAGCAGCTTACTAGCGGGAGTCCCCTACGAGCAGTACTTC; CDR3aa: CASSLLAGVPYEQYF
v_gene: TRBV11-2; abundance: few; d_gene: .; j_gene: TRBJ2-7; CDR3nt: TGTGCCAGCACCTTACGGCGCCAGGGGAGGCCCTACGAGCAGTACTTC; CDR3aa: CASTLRRQGRPYEQYF
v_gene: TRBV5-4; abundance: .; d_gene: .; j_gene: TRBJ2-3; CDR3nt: TGTGCCAGCAGCTTGGAATCTCGCCGCACAGATACGCAGTATTTT; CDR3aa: CASSLESRRTDTQYF
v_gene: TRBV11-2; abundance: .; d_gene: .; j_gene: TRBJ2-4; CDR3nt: TGTGCCAGCAGCTACGGACGGGCGAAAAACATTCAGTACTTC; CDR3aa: CASSYGRAKNIQYF
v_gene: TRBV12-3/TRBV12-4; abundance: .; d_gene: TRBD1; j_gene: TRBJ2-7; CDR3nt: TGTGCCAGCAGCCATCGGGACAGCCTCCTTCGGGGCTACTACGAGCAGTACTTC; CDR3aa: CASSHRDSLLRGYYEQYF
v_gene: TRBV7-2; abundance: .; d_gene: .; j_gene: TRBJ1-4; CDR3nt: TGTGCCAGCAGCTCACATGGGGAAAAACTGTTTTTT; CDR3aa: CASSSHGEKLFF
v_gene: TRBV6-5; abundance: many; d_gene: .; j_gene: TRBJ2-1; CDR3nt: TGTGCCAGCAGTTACGGGAGCTCCTACAATGAGCAGTTCTTC; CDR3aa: CASSYGSSYNEQFF
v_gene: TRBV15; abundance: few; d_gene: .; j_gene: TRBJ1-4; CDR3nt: TGTGCCACCAGCAGCCCACCACAGACAGGACTGTTTTTT; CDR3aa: CATSSPPQTGLFF
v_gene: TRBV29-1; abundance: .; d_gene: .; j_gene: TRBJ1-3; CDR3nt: TGCAGCGTAGCGGGACGGTCCTCTGGAAACACCATATATTTT; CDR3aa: CSVAGRSSGNTIYF
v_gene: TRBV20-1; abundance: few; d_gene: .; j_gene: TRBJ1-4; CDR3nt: TGCAGTGCCTACAGAAATGAAAAACTGTTTTTT; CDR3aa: CSAYRNEKLFF
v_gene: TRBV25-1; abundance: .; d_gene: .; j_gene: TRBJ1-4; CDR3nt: TGTGCCAGCAGCCAGGGGCGCCCCGGTCTGGGTGAAAAACTGTTTTTT; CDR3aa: CASSQGRPGLGEKLFF
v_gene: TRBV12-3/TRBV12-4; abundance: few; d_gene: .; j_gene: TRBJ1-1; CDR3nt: TGTGCCAGCAGTCCGGAGTTGGGGAACACTGAAGCTTTCTTT; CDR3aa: CASSPELGNTEAFF
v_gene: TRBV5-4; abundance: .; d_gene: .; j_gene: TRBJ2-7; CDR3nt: TGTGCCAGCAGCAACCCCCTAGCGCCGTACGAGCAGTACTTC; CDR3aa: CASSNPLAPYEQYF
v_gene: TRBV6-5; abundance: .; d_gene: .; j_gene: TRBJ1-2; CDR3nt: TGTGCCAGCAGAGGGGTCTACCTGGATGGCTACACCTTC; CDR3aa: CASRGVYLDGYTF
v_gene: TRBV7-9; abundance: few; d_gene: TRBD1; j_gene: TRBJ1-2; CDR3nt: TGTGCCAGCAGCTTACCGGGACAGGATAACTATGGCTACACCTTC; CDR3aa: CASSLPGQDNYGYTF
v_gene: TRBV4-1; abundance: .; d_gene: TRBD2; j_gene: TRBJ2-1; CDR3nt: TGCGCCAGCAGCCAGGTGTTCAGCGGGAGCGGTGAGCAGTTCTTC; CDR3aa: CASSQVFSGSGEQFF
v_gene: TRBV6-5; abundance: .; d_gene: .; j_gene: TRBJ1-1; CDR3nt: TGTGCCAGCAGTTACGGAGACTTTCACAGGAACACTGAAGCTTTCTTT; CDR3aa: CASSYGDFHRNTEAFF
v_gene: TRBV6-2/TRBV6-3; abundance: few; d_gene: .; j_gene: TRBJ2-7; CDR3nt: TGTGCCAGCAGACGAAGGGAGGAGAGCTCCTACGAGCAGTACTTC; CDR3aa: CASRRREESSYEQYF
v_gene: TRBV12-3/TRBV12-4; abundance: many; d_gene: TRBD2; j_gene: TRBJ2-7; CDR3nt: TGTGCCAGCAGCCCTAGCGGGAGCTCCTACGAGCAGTACTTC; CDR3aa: CASSPSGSSYEQYF
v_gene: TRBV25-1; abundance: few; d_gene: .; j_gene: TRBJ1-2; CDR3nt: TGTGCCAGCAGTGATTTACAAGAGATCTATGGCTACACCTTC; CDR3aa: CASSDLQEIYGYTF
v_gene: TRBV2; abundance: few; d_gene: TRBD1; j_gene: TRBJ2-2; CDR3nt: TGTGCCAGCAGTGGACAGGGGGTCCGGACCGGGGAGCTGTTTTTT; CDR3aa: CASSGQGVRTGELFF
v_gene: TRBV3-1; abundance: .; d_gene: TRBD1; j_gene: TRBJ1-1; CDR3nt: TGTGCCAGCAGCCCAGACCGGGACAGGAACGAAGCTTTCTTT; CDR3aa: CASSPDRDRNEAFF
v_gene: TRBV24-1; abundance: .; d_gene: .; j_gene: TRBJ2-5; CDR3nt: TGTGCCACCAGTGATTTGTGGACCCAGTACTTC; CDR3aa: CATSDLWTQYF
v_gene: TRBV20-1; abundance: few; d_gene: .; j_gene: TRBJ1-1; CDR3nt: TGCAGTGCTAGAGGCATCTACCTCATGAACACTGAAGCTTTCTTT; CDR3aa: CSARGIYLMNTEAFF
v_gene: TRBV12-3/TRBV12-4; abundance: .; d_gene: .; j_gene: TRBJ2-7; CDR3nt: TGTGCCAGCAGACCGGGACGCTCAGGTCTGTACTTC; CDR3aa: CASRPGRSGLYF
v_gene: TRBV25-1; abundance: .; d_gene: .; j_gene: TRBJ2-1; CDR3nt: TGTGCCAGCAGTGGATCATTAGGGTACAATGAGCAGTTCTTC; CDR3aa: CASSGSLGYNEQFF
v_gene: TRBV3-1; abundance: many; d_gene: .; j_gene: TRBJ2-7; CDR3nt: TGTGCCAGCAGCCATAACACGTGGCGCGAGCAGTACTTC; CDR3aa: CASSHNTWREQYF
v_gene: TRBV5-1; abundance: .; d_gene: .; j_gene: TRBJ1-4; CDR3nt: TGCGCCAGCAGCGCCTCAGTAACAACTAATGAAAAACTGTTTTTT; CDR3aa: CASSASVTTNEKLFF
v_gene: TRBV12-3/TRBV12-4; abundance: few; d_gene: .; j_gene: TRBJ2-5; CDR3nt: TGTGCCAGCAGTTTGGGCCCCTTCGGAGAGGAGACCCAGTACTTC; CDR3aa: CASSLGPFGEETQYF
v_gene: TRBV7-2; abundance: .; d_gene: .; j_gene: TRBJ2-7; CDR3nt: TGTGCCAGCAGCTTAGGGACATACTCCTACGAGCAGTACTTC; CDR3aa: CASSLGTYSYEQYF
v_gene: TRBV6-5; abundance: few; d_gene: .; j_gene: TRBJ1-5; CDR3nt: TGTGCCAGCAGGGACGACGTAAATCAGCCCCAGCATTTT; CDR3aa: CASRDDVNQPQHF
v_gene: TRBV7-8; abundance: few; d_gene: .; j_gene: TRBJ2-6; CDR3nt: TGTGCCAGCAGCTTACAATCCCTCCAGGGGGGCTCTGGGGCCAACGTCCTGACTTTC; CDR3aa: CASSLQSLQGGSGANVLTF
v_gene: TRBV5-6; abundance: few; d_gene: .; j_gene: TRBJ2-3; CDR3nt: TGTGCCAGCAGCTCCGGGGAGTATACAGCAGATACGCAGTATTTT; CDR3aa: CASSSGEYTADTQYF
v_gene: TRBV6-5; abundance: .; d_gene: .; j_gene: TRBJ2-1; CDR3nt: TGTGCCAGCAGTTACTCCCGGGATTACAATGAGCAGTTCTTC; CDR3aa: CASSYSRDYNEQFF
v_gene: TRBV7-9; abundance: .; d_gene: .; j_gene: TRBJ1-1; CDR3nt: TGTGCCAGCACGGGGGGGGCAGCCGAAGCTTTCTTT; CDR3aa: CASTGGAAEAFF
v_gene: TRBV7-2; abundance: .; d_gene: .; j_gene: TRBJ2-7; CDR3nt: TGTGCCAGCAGCTTAATCCCGTCTGGCGACGAGCAGTACTTC; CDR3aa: CASSLIPSGDEQYF
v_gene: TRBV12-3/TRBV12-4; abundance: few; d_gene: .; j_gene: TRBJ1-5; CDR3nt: TGTGCCAGCAGCCGACTTAGCAATCAGCCCCAGCATTTT; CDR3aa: CASSRLSNQPQHF
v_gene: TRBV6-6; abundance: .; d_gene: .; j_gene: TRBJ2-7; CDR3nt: TGTGCCAGCAGTTGGGCGCCCGTCCACTCCTACGAGCAGTACTTC; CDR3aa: CASSWAPVHSYEQYF
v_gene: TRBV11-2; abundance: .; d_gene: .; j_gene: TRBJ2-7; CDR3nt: TGTGCCAGCAGGCCTGGGGGGAACGAGCAGTACTTC; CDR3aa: CASRPGGNEQYF
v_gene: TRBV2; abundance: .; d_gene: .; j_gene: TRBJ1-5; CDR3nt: TGTGCCAGCAGAGAGAGGGGTCAGCCCCAGCATTTT; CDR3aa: CASRERGQPQHF
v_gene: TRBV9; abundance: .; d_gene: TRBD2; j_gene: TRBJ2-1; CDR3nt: TGTGCCAGCAACCTAGCGGGAGGTTTTGAGCAGTTCTTC; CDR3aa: CASNLAGGFEQFF
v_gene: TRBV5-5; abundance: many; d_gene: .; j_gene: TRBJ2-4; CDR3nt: TGTGCCAGCAGCCAAGGGGAAAACATTCAGTACTTC; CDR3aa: CASSQGENIQYF
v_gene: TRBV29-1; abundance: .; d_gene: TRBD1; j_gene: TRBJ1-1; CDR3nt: TGCAGCGTGAACGGGGGACAGGGGCCGGGGAGGACTGAAGCTTTCTTT; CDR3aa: CSVNGGQGPGRTEAFF
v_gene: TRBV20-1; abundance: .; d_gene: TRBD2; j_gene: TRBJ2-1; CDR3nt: TGCAGTGCTAGAATAGGCGGGAGTTCCTACAATGAGCAGTTCTTC; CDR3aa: CSARIGGSSYNEQFF
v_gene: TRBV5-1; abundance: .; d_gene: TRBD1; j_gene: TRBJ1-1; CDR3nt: TGCGCCAGCGGAGCCACTACAGGGGGGACTGAAGCTTTCTTT; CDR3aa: CASGATTGGTEAFF
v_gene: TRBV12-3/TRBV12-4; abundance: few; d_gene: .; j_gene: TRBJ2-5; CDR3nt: TGTGCCAGCAGTTTTGACCCAGCAGGGCTTGGGACCCAGTACTTC; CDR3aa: CASSFDPAGLGTQYF
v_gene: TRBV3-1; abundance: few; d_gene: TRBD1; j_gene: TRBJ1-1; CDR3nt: TGTGCCAGCAGCCAAGTTACGACAGGGGAAGGCGGGGCTTTCTTT; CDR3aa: CASSQVTTGEGGAFF
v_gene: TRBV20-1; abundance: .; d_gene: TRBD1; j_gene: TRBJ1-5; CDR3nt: TGCAGTGCTGCCGGGACAGGGGGCTATGATCAGCCCCAGCATTTT; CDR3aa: CSAAGTGGYDQPQHF
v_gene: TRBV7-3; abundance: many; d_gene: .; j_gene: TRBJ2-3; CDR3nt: TGTGCCAGCAGCTTAACCGGGGGCACAGATACGCAGTATTTT; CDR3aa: CASSLTGGTDTQYF
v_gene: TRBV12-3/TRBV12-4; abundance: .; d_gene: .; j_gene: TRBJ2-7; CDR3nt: TGTGCCAGCAGTTTTGGAGGGCAGAACTACGAGCAGTACTTC; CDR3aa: CASSFGGQNYEQYF
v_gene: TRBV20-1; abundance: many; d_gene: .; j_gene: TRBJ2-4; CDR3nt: TGCAGTGGCGGGTCCAAAAACATTCAGTACTTC; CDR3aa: CSGGSKNIQYF
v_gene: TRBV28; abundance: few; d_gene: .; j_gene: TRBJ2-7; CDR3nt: TGTGCCAGCAGTTTAGTGACTCGTCCCTACGAGCAGTACTTC; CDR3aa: CASSLVTRPYEQYF